This TCR beta chain was captured by sequencing in a study of tumor-infiltrating lymphocytes in oesophageal squamous cell carcinoma. TCRdb fed the PCR reads into MiXCR, producing one record per CDR3 protein. The sample records thousands of distinct CDR3 sequences, 66% being singletons. The length of the CDR3 is 15 residues. The V gene lost 0 bases and the J gene lost 3 bases, with 12 bases spanning the gap. Germline loops: CDR1 MNHNY, CDR2 SVGAGI (reference sequence). V usage is TRBV6-6 and J usage is TRBJ2-7, with D possibly being TRBD2 (6 bases). The sequencing sample was made of esophageal tumor tissue. The receptor comes from a female donor with esophageal squamous cell carcinoma. CDR3 loop: CASSYSASEGYEQYF. CDR3 coding DNA: TGTGCCAGCAGTTACTCGGCTAGCGAGGGCTACGAGCAGTACTTC.